This T cell receptor beta chain comes out of a study of cytomegalovirus exposure and HLA in healthy donors. Study outcomes and limitations: TCR beta V- and J-gene trimming was later associated with a missense DCLRE1C variant. As a later analysis showed, several of the most significant clusters appeared to be linked to common viral pathogens.

Use of 60 Vbeta and 13 Jbeta primers characterized the PCR. Some clones are missing from TCRdb's copy, which holds only in-frame ones; the method was immunoSEQ multiplex PCR. The sample consists of 130,000 to 150,000 clones, 60% to 85% of them appearing once. The CDR3 length is 15 residues. The J segment lost 2 bases and the V segment lost 1 base, leaving 0 bases of the junction unmatched. From germline, CDR1 is SGHNT and CDR2 YENEEA. Concerning this clone: Its target is unknown.

Sequences were obtained from PBMCs. The clonotype was recovered from a male donor in good health and CMV-seronegative. This rearrangement joins TRBV11-3 to TRBJ2-1; 9 nucleotides line up with TRBD2. This CDR3 reads CASSLGGGAYNEQFF. The CDR3 coding sequence is TGTGCCAGCAGCTTAGGCGGGGGGGCCTACAATGAGCAGTTCTTC.